The present entry profiles one T cell receptor beta chain with its context. The antigen it binds to is not known. Within one base of it there is no much larger clone, and no base qualities were kept. The method was the immunoSEQ multiplex PCR assay. The multiplex PCR relied on a mix of 60 forward primers for TCR Vbeta segments and 13 reverse primers for TCR Jbeta segments. A multiplex PCR assay on genomic DNA amplified the CDR3 region of rearranged TCR beta genes. Amplified TCR beta libraries were sequenced as 87-base-pair reads on the Illumina HiSeq System. In the paper's pipeline: Across the 600 to 700 repertoires, a later analysis counted tens of millions of unique TCR beta chains, roughly 11 million of which were shared by at least two donors. To remove PCR and sequencing errors, raw reads were error-corrected and collapsed into unique sequences using a nearest-neighbor algorithm that merged closely related sequences. To assign V, D and J gene segments, CDR3 sequences were aligned to IMGT reference sequences. For a sequence to be retained, a match of at least six nucleotides to both a V gene segment and a J gene segment was required. Rearrangements were called productive when the CDR3 lacked stop codons and stayed in frame with V and J; all others were non-productive. CDR3 was defined by IMGT convention, running from the second conserved V-encoded cysteine to the conserved J-encoded phenylalanine. Sequences without an unambiguous match to a single V gene segment were excluded from the earlier analysis of about 600 of the donors. An earlier analysis of just under 600 of the donors called V segments functional above 56.7% productive rearrangements and segregating when the between-donor standard deviation exceeded 5%. A statistical classification framework was built for diagnosing cytomegalovirus status from the catalog of TCR beta chain sequences. In a later analysis, V and J genes were assigned by comparing TCR nucleotide sequences against IMGT/GENE-DB human TR gene sequences. A later analysis assigned CDR3 sequences and most-parsimonious VDJ recombination scenarios with the TCRdist pipeline. A later analysis defined each TCR beta chain by its CDR3 amino acid sequence plus V-gene family, and excluded reads lacking a unique V-gene family. As a way to deal with suspected cross-contamination and a sequencing artifact, a later analysis dropped approximately 570 nucleotide sequences that were highly shared and had low generation probability. A later analysis calculated a clonal expansion index for each public chain from normalized within-repertoire ranks of inferred template counts. In a later analysis, generation probabilities were computed using a VDJ recombination model fitted to out-of-frame rearrangements, and the results were checked against IGoR. A later analysis scored TCR-TCR, TCR-HLA and TCR-CMV co-occurrence with hypergeometric tests, applying a repertoire-size bias correction to TCR pairs. To estimate false discovery rates, a later analysis permuted the HLA or CMV assignments 20 times. In a later analysis, co-occurring TCRs were grouped using DBSCAN, with TCRdist sequence similarity added in when clustering inside HLA-allele-positive subsets. Co-occurrence clustering excluded repertoires with fewer than 30,000 or more than 120,000 public chains, plus five with anomalous nucleotide sharing. Imported from immuneACCESS, the table was reduced by TCRdb to in-frame sequences with V and J called. These copies leave out some clones; in studies compared against another copy, an unresolved V gene accounts for under half, and the cause of the remainder is not known. V, J and clone size are taken as reported in that table, and D and trimming were inferred from the DNA itself. Here the sample has about 170,000 clones; about four fifths occur a single time. The ten largest clones add up to over 2% of the sample.

The record originates from a study of cytomegalovirus exposure and HLA in healthy donors (dated by TCRdb to 2015 to 2018). For the wider study: In an earlier analysis of 450 to 750 of the donors, 250 to 350 Gb of sequence data and some 120 million unique TCR beta sequences from roughly 190 million T cells were reported. Among roughly 370 genotyped donors of the cohort, an average of around 240,000 unique TCR beta nucleotide sequences were sequenced per donor, 15% to 20% of them non-productive. The number of donors typed differed by locus, with roughly 629-640 for A, B, C, DRB1 and DQB1, around 520 for DQA1, 600 to 610 for DPA1, and some 440 for DPB1. Rather than drawing on any new phenotypic data, the later analysis identified candidate immune exposures from TCR beta sequences and the way those sequences occurred across donors. Roughly five DR-DQ haplotypes were handled as single units for association and clustering because linkage in the cohort was strong. The T cell repertoires of 700 or so subjects were profiled by immunosequencing and related to cytomegalovirus serostatus. The study combined high-throughput TCR immunosequencing, statistical association of individual TCRs with disease status, and machine learning to predict cytomegalovirus infection status. Every repertoire in the discovery cohort had been generated on one and the same sequencing platform. A later genetic analysis used genome-wide SNP genotypes for about 60% of the roughly 700 donors, treating that subset as a discovery cohort. Besides the first cohort of roughly 660 subjects, a separate validation cohort made up of 90 to 150 different subjects was used. To study patterns of TCR occurrence, a later analysis re-analyzed previously published TCR beta repertoires from 666 donors and added high-resolution HLA genotyping. Donor age, sex, ethnicity and CMV serostatus were compiled together with the repertoire data. Among the roughly 370 genotyped donors, approximately 76% belonged to the genetic ancestry cluster associated with self-reported Caucasian donors. The aim of the study was to test whether cataloging public T cell receptors could identify signatures of past pathogen exposure. Both class I and class II loci were covered by HLA typing, at four-digit resolution. An early release covering around 630 HLA-typed donors comprised roughly 300 gigabases of sequencing data and roughly 86 million unique TCR sequences. To decide whether each TCR beta V gene segment behaved as functional or pseudogenic, an earlier analysis of 587 of the donors relied on high-throughput TCR beta sequencing. Summary of the overall study and its limitations: Only TCR beta chains were sequenced in this cohort, and the absence of alpha or paired-chain data limited detectable features. Cytomegalovirus status was reported to be diagnosed by the classifier with high specificity and sensitivity in both the original and validation cohorts. An earlier analysis of 450 to 750 of the donors showed that most TCR beta V segments appeared in productive rearrangements either about 87% or about 30% of the time, which broadly matched IMGT annotations. A further reported finding was that TCR beta sequences accurately predicted the HLA-A and HLA-B alleles for most subjects in the first cohort. The authors suggested that the approach could potentially be extended to other disease states and immunological phenotypes. HLA typing was unavailable for some donors at each locus, so association tests used only the typed subset. Compared with equally common non-associated chains, HLA-associated TCR beta chains in a later analysis were more clonally expanded and had lower generation probabilities. The 87-base-pair reads could not distinguish some IMGT-functional V segments, including TRBV6-2 and TRBV6-3, so those segments were excluded. Strong co-occurrence of HLA alleles, especially DR and DQ, made assigning TCR associations to individual alleles difficult. According to a later analysis, parvovirus B19, influenza, CMV and Epstein-Barr virus appeared linked to several top co-occurrence clusters. The only immune exposure information available for the cohort was CMV serostatus. In vitro tests confirmed that a few of the cytomegalovirus-associated TCR beta chains recognize cytomegalovirus antigens. The presence/absence analyses assumed that sequencing depth was roughly uniform across donors, and that assumption may not be true. A later genetic analysis reported fewer N-insertions in productive TCRs among donors in an Asian-associated ancestry cluster than the roughly 620-donor mean. According to a later analysis, most CMV-associated TCR beta chains appeared to be HLA-restricted, and the HLA associations seemed to be driven largely by CMV exposure. The sequencing pipeline was judged likely to have produced a cluster of highly shared sequence variants as a technical artifact. The study listed 150 to 200 TCR beta chains as associated with cytomegalovirus. Linkage disequilibrium might explain the correlated functional status among segregating V segments, but an unknown experimental factor could not be ruled out. About 15 rarely observed V segments, including chromosome 9 orphons, were excluded from the earlier analysis of approximately 500 of the donors because counts were too low. Most TCR sequences were seen in very few donors, while some public TCRs were found in many individuals. In a later genetic analysis, a missense DCLRE1C variant was associated with V-gene and J-gene trimming of TCR beta chains, and the association was replicated in an independent cohort. In a later analysis, TCR association rates were found to vary across HLA loci, with the most associated TCRs seen for DRB1 alleles and the fewest for HLA-C alleles. At a false discovery rate of 0.05, a later analysis linked 16,000 or so TCR beta sequences to specific HLA alleles.

CDR1 MNHEY and CDR2 SVGAGI are derived from the germline V gene. V is pruned by 2 bases and J by 10 bases, leaving 8 bases of the junction without a gene match. The CDR3 covers 14 residues, taking in both the cysteine and the phenylalanine. Here the CDR3 DNA is all that survives: 42 bases in frame from base 1. The cohort consisted of hundreds of healthy bone marrow donors. At the time of sampling, every cohort member was nominally healthy, though immune exposures that went unrecorded were likely present. The donor was CMV seronegative and belonged to the group of around 400 seronegative cohort members. A peripheral blood sample was collected from each donor, and TCR beta sequencing was performed on peripheral blood mononuclear cells. Genomic DNA was extracted from the blood cell samples with the Qiagen DNeasy Blood Extraction Kit.

The chain links TRBV6-5 with TRBJ2-1; TRBD1 aligns with 7 central bases. Sequenced sample: PBMCs. The receptor was isolated from a woman between 50 and 59 years old in good health and CMV-seronegative. The CDR3 corresponds to CASSYGPGQKEQFF. The sequenced DNA: TGTGCCAGCAGTTACGGTCCGGGACAGAAGGAGCAGTTCTTC.